Sequencing of this TCR beta chain was carried out in a study of neurological immune-mediated disorders. TCRdb re-called the 5' RACE reads with MiXCR, one entry per CDR3 protein. The sample lists about 22,000 distinct CDR3 sequences, about 18% occurring once. For the sorted libraries, fewer than 1.3 million CD4+ or CD8+ T cells were used. This clonotype was counted many times. This clonotype originated in a woman aged 18 to 35 with multiple sclerosis. The sample taken for sequencing was CD8+ T cells from blood.

The CDR3 spells CASSQDGAYSNQPQHF. The CDR3 DNA is TGCGCCAGCAGCCAAGATGGGGCTTATAGCAATCAGCCCCAGCATTTT. This chain connects TRBV4-1 to TRBJ1-5; tentative D call: TRBD1 (5 bases). CDR1 and CDR2 (germline): MGHRA, YSYEKL. The CDR3 loop spans 16 amino acids. V lost 0 bases and J lost 0, with 9 bases in between.